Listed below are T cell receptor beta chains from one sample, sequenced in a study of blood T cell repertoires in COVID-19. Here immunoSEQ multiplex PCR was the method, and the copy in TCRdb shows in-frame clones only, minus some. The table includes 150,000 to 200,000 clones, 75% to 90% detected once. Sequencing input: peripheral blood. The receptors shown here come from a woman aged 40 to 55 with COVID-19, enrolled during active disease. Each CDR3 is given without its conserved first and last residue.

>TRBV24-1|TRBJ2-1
ATSDRGQGKYNEQF
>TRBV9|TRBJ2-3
ASSASGTDTQY
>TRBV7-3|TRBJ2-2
ASSLRGRPGELF
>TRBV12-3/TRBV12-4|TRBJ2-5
ASRRGNRETQY
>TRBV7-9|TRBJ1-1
ASSLGAGVNTEAF
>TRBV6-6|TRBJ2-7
ASTPRGINEQY
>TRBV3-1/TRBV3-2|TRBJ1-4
ASSQGHSNEKLF
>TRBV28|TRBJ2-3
ASSSPRVRTSGSGDTQY
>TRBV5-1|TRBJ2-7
ASSLNRELGEQY
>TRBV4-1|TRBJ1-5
ASSQDRPGGQPQH
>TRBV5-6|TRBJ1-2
ASSSGQGRYGYT
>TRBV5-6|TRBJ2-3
ASSFTGTGDTDTQY
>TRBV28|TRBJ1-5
ASSLSRSNQPQH
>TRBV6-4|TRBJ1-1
ASSAEGENTEAF
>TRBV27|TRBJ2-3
ASSLSPLLFRSDTQY
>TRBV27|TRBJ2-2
ASSLSGRGHTGELF
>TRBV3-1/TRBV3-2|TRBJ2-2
ASSLRAGVNTGELF
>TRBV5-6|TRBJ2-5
ASSGGTDGQETQY
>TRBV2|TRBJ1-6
ASAEQQGRRSPLH
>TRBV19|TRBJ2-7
ASSSGTLISHEQY
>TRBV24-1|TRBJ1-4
ATTTGGLGKLF
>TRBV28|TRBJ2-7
ASSLLAGYFSY
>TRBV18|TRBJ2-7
ASSPKTGTGIYEQY
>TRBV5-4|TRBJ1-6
ASSRPGGGSLDSPLH
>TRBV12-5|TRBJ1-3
ASGLFFPPSSGNTIY
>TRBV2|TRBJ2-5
ASGLAGQETQY
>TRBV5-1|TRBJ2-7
ASTYTTGSPLGEQY
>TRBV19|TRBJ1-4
ASRRTGATNEKLF
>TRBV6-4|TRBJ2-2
ASSRTSGIGAGELF
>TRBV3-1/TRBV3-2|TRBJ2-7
ASSQAGRTTYEQY
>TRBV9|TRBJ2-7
ASSPIAGASYEQY
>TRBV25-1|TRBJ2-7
ASQGYEQY
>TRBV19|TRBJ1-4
ASSSPGGPTPVGEKLF
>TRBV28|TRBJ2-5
ASSPPHPQY
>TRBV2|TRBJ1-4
ASAGRMNEKLF
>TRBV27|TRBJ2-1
ASKREGVPYEQF
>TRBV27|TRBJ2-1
ASSFPSSKEQF
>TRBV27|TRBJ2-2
ASSFQAGNTGELF
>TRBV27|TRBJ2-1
ASSEGVYNEQF
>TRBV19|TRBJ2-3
ASTPSLGRGVSTDTQY
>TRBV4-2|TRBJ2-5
ASSQETSGQETQY
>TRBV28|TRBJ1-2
ASSLGLEGYGYT
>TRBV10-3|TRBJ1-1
AISWDSKEAF
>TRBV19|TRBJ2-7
ASSPPPSGLVYEQY
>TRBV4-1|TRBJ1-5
ASSQAERLYSNQPQH